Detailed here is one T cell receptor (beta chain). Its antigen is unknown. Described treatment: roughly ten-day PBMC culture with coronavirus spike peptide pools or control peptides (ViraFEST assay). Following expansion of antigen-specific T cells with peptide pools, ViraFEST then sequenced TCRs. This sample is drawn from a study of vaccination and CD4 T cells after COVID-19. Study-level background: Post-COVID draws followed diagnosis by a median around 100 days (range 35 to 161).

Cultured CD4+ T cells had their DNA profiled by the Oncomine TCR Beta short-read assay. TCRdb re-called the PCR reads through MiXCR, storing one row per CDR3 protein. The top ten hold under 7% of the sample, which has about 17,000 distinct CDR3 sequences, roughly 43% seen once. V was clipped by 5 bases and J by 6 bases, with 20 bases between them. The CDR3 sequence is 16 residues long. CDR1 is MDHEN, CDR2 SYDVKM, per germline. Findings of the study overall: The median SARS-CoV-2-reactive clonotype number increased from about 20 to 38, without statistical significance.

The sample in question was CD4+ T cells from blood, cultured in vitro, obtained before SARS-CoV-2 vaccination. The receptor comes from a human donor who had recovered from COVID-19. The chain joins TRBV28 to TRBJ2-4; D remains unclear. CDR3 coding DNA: TGTGCCAGCAGTCTAGGCCTAGGGCCTTCGCTAAACATTCAGTACTTC. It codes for CASSLGLGPSLNIQYF.